This T cell receptor beta chain was sequenced during a study of blood T cells in healthy people across ages. Points from the study as a whole: Among long-lived donors, naive CD4+ cells were more numerous and diversity higher than in aged donors.

The sample holds many counts of this clonotype. Its specificity is not known. The trim removed 4 bases at V and 6 bases at J, leaving 6 bases unmatched. This CDR3 comprises 13 residues. From germline, CDR1 is MNHEY and CDR2 SMNVEV (reference sequence). Next came a second PCR, run for roughly 6 to 11 cycles, which used a sample-barcoded 5' primer along with a J-beta primer mix. Each CDR3 protein is one row after TCRdb ran MiXCR on the 5' RACE reads. The repertoire has roughly 900,000 distinct CDR3 sequences, 25% to 30% of them found once; the top ten carry approximately 15%. This TCR was recovered from a woman older than 75 in good health. This chain links TRBV27 with TRBJ2-7; TRBD1 aligns across 7 bases. Sequenced: blood. DNA for the CDR3: TGTGCCAGCAGTTACTACAGGGGTAGCGAGCAGTACTTC. Translated: CASSYYRGSEQYF.